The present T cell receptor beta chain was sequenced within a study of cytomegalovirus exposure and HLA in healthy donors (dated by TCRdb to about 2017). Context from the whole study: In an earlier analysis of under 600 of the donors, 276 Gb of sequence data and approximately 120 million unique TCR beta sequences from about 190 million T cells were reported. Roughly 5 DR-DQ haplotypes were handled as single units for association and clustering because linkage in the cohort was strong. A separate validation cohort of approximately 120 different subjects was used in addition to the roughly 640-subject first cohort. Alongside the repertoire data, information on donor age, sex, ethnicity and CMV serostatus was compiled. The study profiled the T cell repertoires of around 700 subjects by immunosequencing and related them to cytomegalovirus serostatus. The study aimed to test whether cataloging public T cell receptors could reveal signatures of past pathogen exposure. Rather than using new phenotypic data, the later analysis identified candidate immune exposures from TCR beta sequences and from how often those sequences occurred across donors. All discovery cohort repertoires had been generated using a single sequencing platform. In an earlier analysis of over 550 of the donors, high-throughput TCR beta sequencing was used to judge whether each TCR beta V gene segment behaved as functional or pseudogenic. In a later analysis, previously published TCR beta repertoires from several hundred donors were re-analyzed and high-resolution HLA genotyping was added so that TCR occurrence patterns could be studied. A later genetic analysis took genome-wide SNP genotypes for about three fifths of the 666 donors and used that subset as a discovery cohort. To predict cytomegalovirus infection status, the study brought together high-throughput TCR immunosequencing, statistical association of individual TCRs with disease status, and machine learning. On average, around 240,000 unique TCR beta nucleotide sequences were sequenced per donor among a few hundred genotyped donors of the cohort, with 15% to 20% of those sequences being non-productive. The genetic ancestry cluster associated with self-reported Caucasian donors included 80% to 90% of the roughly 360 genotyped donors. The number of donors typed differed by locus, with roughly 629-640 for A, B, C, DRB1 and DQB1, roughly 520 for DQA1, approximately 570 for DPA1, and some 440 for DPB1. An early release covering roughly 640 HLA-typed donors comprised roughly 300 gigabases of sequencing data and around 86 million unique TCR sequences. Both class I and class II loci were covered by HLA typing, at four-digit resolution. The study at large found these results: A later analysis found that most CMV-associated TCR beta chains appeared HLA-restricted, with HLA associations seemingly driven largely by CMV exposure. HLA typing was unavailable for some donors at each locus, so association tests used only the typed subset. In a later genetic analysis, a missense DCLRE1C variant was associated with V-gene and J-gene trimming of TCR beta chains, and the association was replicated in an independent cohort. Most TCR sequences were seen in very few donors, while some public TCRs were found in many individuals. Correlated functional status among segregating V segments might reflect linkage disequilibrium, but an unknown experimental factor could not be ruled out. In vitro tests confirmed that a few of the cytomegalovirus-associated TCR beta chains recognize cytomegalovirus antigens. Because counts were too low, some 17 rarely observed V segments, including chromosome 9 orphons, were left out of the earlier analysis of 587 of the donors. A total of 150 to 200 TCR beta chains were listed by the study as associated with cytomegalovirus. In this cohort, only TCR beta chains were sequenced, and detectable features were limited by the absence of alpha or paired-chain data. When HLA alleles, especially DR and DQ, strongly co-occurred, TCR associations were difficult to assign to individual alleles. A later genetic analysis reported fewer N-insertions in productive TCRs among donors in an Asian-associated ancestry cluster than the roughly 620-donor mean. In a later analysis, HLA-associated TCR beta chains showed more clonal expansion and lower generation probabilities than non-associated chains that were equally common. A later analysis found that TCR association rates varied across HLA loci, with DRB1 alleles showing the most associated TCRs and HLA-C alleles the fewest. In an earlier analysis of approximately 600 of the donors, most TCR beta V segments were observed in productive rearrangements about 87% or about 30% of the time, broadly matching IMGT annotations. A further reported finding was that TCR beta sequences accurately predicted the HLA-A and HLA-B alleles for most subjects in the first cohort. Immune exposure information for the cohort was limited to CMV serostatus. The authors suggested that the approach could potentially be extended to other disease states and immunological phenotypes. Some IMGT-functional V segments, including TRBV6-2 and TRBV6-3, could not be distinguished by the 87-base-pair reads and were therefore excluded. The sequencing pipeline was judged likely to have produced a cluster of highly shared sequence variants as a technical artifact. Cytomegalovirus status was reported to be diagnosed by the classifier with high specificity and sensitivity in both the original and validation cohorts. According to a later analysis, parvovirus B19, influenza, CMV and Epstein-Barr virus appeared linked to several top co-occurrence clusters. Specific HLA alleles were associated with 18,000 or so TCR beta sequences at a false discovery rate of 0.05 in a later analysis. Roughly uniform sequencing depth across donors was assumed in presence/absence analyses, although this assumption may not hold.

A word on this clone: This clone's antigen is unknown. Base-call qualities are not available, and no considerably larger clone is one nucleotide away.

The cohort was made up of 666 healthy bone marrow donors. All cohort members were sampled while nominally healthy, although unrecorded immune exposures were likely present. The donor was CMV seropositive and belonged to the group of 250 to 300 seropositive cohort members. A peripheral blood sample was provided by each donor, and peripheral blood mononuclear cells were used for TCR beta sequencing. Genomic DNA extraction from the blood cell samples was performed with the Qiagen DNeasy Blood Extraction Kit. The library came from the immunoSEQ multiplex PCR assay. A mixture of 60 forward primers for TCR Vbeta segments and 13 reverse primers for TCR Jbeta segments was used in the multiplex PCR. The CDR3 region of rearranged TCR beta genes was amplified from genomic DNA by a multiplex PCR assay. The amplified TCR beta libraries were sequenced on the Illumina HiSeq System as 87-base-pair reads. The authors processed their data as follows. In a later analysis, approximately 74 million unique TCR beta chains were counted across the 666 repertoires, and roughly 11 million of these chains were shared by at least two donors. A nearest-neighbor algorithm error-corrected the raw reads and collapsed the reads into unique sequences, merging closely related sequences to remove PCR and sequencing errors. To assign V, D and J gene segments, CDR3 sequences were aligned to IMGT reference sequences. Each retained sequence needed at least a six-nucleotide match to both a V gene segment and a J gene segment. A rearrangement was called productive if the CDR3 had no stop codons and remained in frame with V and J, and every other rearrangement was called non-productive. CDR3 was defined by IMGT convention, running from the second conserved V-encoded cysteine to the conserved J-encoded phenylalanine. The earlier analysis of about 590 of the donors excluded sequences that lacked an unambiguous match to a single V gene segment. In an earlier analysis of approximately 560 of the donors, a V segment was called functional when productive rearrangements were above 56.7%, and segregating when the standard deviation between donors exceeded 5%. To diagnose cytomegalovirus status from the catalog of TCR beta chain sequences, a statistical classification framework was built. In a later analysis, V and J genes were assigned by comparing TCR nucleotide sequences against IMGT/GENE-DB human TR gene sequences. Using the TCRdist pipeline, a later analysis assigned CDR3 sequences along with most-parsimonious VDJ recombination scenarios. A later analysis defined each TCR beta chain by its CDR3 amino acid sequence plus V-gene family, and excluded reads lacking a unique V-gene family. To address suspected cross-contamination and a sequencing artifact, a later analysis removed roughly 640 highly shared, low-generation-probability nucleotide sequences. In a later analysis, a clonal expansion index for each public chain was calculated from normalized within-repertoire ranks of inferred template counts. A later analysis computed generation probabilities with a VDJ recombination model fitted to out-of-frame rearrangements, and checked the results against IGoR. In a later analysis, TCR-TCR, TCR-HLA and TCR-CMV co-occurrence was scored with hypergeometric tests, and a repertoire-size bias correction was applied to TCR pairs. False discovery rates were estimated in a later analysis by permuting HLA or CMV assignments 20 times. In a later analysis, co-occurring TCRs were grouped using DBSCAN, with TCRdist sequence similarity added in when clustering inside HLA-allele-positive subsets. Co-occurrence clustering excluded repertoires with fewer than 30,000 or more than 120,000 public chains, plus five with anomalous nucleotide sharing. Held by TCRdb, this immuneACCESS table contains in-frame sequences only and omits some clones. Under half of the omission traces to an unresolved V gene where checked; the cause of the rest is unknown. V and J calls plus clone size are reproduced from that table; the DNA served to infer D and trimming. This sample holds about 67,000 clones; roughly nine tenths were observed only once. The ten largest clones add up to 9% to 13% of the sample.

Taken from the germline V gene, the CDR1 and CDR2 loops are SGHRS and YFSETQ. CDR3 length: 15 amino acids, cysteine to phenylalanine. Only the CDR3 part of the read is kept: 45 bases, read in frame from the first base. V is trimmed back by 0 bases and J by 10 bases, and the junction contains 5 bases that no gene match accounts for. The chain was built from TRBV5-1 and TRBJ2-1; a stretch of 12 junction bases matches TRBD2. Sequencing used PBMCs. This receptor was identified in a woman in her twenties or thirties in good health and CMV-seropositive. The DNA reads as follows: TGCGCCAGCAGCTTGGGGACTAGCGGGGTAGGAGAGCAGTTCTTC. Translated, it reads CASSLGTSGVGEQFF.